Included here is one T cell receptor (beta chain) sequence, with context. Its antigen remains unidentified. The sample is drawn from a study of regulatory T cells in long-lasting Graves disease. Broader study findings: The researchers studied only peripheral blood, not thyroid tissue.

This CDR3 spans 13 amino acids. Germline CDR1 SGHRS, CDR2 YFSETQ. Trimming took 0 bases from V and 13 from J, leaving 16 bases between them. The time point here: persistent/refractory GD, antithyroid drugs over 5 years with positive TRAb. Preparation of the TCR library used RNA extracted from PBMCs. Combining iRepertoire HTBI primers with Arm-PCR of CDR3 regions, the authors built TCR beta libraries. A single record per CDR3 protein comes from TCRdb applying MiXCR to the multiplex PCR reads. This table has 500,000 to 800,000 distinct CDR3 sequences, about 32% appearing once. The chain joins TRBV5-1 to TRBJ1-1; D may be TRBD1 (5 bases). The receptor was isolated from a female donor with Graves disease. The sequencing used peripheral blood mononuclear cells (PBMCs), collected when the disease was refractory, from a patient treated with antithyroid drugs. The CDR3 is CASSLDGGKDGFF. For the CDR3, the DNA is TGCGCCAGCAGCTTGGACGGGGGGAAAGACGGTTTCTTT.